Described below is a single T cell receptor beta chain sequence and its context. The antigen is undetermined. Time point in this sample: new active TB diagnosis, blood taken before or within 7 days of starting treatment. Each clinical donor contributed on average approximately 90,000 T cells from unsorted cryopreserved PBMC. These data are taken from a study of T cells in tuberculosis. Study background: T cells were selected with CD1B tetramers loaded with glucose monomycolate. Samples predate treatment or fall within its first 7 days. Notes on the study in general: GMM-specific TCRs were nearer to active tuberculosis alpha repertoires, suggesting expansion.

TCRdb keeps only in-frame clones here, not all; method: immunoSEQ multiplex PCR. The profile shows 30,000 to 35,000 clones, around 93% of them singletons. The CDR3 length is 14 residues. With V trimmed by 4 bases and J by 7 bases, 5 bases remained unmatched. Germline V lookup: CDR1 SGHDN, CDR2 FVKESK. The receptor was isolated from an adult with tuberculosis. The genes are TRBV14 and TRBJ1-2; 11 bases line up with TRBD1. Sequenced here: PBMCs, sampled at tuberculosis diagnosis. CDR3 nucleotides: TGTGCCAGCAGCCCCGGACAGGGGGCGAGTGGCTACACCTTC. Protein sequence: CASSPGQGASGYTF.